Below are 3 T cell receptor beta chains sequenced from a single sample in a study of CXCR3-negative and CXCR3-positive naive CD8 T cells. These TCRs' antigens remain unknown. Whole-study results and caveats: Compared with CXCR3-negative naive cells, CXCR3-positive naive cells showed more hydrophobic TRB CDR3s.

UMI-labeled TRB cDNA libraries were prepared by 5' RACE. Each CDR3 protein gets one entry in TCRdb, which reprocessed the 5' RACE reads and gives no DNA. The data include around 60,000 distinct CDR3 sequences; the top ten clones carry roughly 0.73%. What was sequenced was naive CXCR3+ CD8+ T cells from blood. Subset: CD45RO-CCR7+CD27+CD95- naive CD8+ T cells expressing CXCR3 (TNR3+). Receptors were obtained from a human donor in good health. Some clones in this sample may be carry-over from other donors' samples.

The chain recombines TRBV29-1 with TRBJ1-3. The germline V gene has CDR1 SQVTM and CDR2 ANQGSEA. The CDR3 sequence is 12 residues long. CDR3 residues: CSSVGARNTIYF. Full variable domain (remainder filled in from reference TRBV29-1 and TRBJ1-3): SAVISQKPSRDICQRGTSLTIQCQVDSQVTMMFWYRQQPGQSLTLIATANQGSEATYESGFVIDKFPISRPNLTFSTLTVSNMSPEDSSIYLCSSVGARNTIYFGEGSWLTVV.

The chain uses TRBV7-6 and TRBJ2-7; TCRdb selects TRBD2, and the lack of DNA leaves this call unchecked. This CDR3 is built from 15 residues. Germline CDR1 and CDR2: SGHVS and FNYEAQ. The CDR3: CASGNAGLVAYEQYF.

CDR3 protein: CASSQVPETPSNEQFF. The chain uses TRBV4-3 and TRBJ2-1. CDR1 and CDR2 from the germline V gene are LGHNA and YSLEER. The CDR3 is 16 residues long.